This T cell receptor beta chain came from a study of response to subunit inactivated influenza vaccine. Via MiXCR, TCRdb re-called the RT-PCR reads, giving one row per CDR3 protein. The profile shows roughly 650,000 distinct CDR3 sequences, around 13% of them singletons. Germline trimming cut 5 bases from V and 6 bases from J; bases unmatched to any gene: 6. The CDR3 contains 14 residues. Germline V gene data show CDR1 as SGHVS and CDR2 as FQNEAQ. The TCR sequence derives from a man aged 45-65 years who received an inactivated influenza vaccine. The rearrangement uses TRBV7-8 and TRBJ1-1, with 10 bases that match TRBD1. The sequencing used PBMCs from blood, collected 14 to 15 days before vaccination. The CDR3 DNA is TGTGCCAGCAGCCAGACAGGGGGCAACTCTGAAGCTTTCTTT. Protein: CASSQTGGNSEAFF.